These 10 T cell receptor beta chains originate from one sample sequenced in a study of blood T cell repertoires in COVID-19. Here immunoSEQ multiplex PCR was the method, and the copy in TCRdb shows in-frame clones only, minus some. The table records 300,000 to 400,000 clones, about 88% of them present only once. The specimen was peripheral blood. Receptors originate from a woman between 65 and 79 years old with COVID-19, enrolled during active disease.

CDR3: CASSLGPTGVEQYF. CDR3 in DNA: TGTGCCAGCTCGTTGGGCCCAACAGGGGTCGAGCAGTACTTC. The chain recombines TRBV18 with TRBJ2-7, with 7 nucleotides matching TRBD1. V was clipped by 6 bases and J by 6 bases; unmatched bases: 11. CDR1 KGHSH and CDR2 LQKENI come from the germline V gene. This CDR3 spans 14 amino acids.

This chain joins TRBV24-1 and TRBJ1-6, with D tentatively TRBD1 (5 bases). The germline V gene has CDR1 KGHDR and CDR2 SFDVKD. V was trimmed by 2 bases and J by 13 bases, leaving 17 bases between them. The length of the CDR3 is 15 residues. Here the CDR3 DNA reads TGTGCCACCAGTGATTGGGAGGGGTCCCTTGTGCCCCTCCACTTT. It yields the protein CATSDWEGSLVPLHF.

Here the CDR3 DNA reads TGTGCCAGCGGTAGGGCGGGGGATGTCTTCGATAATTCACCCCTCCACTTT. Encoded protein: CASGRAGDVFDNSPLHF. The chain links TRBV5-6 to TRBJ1-6; D perhaps matches TRBD1 (5 bases). Germline CDR1 SGHDT, CDR2 YYEEEE. V lost 7 bases and J 5 bases, leaving 22 bases between the germline ends. The CDR3 extends over 17 amino acids. Based on the CDR3 plus reference TRBV5-6 and TRBJ1-6, the full variable domain is DAGVTQSPTHLIKTRGQQVTLRCSPKSGHDTVSWYQQALGQGPQFIFQYYEEEERQRGNFPDRFSGHQFPNYSSELNVNALLLGDSALYLCASGRAGDVFDNSPLHFGNGTRLTVT.

This clone was observed once. V gene TRBV27 combines with J gene TRBJ1-2; 10 bases are a match to TRBD1. The CDR3 is 17 residues long. Germline V CDR1 and CDR2: MNHEY, SMNVEV (reference sequence). Trimming at V came to 4 bases and at J to 4 bases, leaving 12 bases not matched to a gene. The CDR3 loop is CASSSGQGRTSGYGYTF. Written as DNA, the CDR3 is TGTGCCAGCAGTTCGGGACAGGGGAGGACCTCGGGCTATGGCTACACCTTC.

This clone was detected only a few times. The CDR3: CASSPGQGVNYEQYF. The CDR3 nucleotides are TGTGCCAGCTCACCGGGACAGGGGGTGAACTACGAGCAGTACTTC. The chain employs TRBV18 and TRBJ2-7, with 11 bases aligning to TRBD1. The CDR3 loop spans 15 amino acids. The V gene end was trimmed by 3 bases and the J gene end by 3 bases; junction bases not matched to a gene: 4. Germline V gene lookup returns CDR1 KGHSH and CDR2 LQKENI.

This chain connects TRBV28 to TRBJ1-2; 7 nucleotides line up with TRBD1. From germline, CDR1 is MDHEN and CDR2 SYDVKM. The CDR3 spans 10 residues. Trimming removed 5 bases from V and 11 bases from J; junction bases left unmatched: 2. The CDR3, as DNA: TGTGCCAGCAGTGACAGGGTTTACACCTTC. Amino acids: CASSDRVYTF.

The V call is TRBV3-1 (or the pseudogene TRBV3-2), the J call TRBJ2-4; TRBD2 agrees at 10 bases. This CDR3 has 20 residues. Germline trimming cut 4 bases from V and 0 bases from J; bases unmatched to any gene: 15. Germline values: CDR1 LGHDT, CDR2 YNNKEL (reference sequence). CDR3 in amino acids: CASSPKGVAGGQLAKNIQYF. CDR3 DNA: TGTGCCAGCAGCCCCAAGGGAGTAGCGGGGGGCCAACTAGCCAAAAACATTCAGTACTTC.

The chain recombines TRBV3-1 (or the pseudogene TRBV3-2) with TRBJ1-1; D is unclear. The CDR3 totals 13 residues. Germline CDR1 reads LGHDT; CDR2 reads YNNKEL (reference sequence). V shed 8 bases and J shed 1 base, with 11 bases lying between them. CDR3 nucleotides: TGTGCCAGCTCCCCTCGTCGGAACACTGAAGCTTTCTTT. It translates to CASSPRRNTEAFF.

This clone was recorded once. This chain connects TRBV29-1 to TRBJ1-2; D is unresolved. The CDR3 runs to 12 residues. The germline V and J ends were trimmed by 5 bases and 0 bases, with 7 bases remaining between them. The V gene's germline CDR1 is SQVTM and CDR2 ANQGSEA. The CDR3 loop is CSVQVANYGYTF. CDR3 bases: TGCAGCGTTCAGGTAGCTAACTATGGCTACACCTTC.

The chain employs TRBV4-1 and TRBJ1-4; 7 bases are shared with TRBD1. The V segment lost 2 bases and the J segment 8 bases; nucleotides outside the gene matches: 14. The germline CDR1 and CDR2 sequences are MGHRA and YSYEKL. The CDR3 contains 17 residues. CDR3 DNA: TGCGCCAGCAGCCAACAAACTGACAGGGCCCTTAGGGAAAAACTGTTTTTT. This sequence encodes CASSQQTDRALREKLFF.